This T cell receptor (beta chain) was sequenced during a study of blood T cells in healthy people across ages. Comments on this clonotype: Its specificity is not known. The conserved closing phenylalanine or tryptophan is absent in this CDR3, likely reflecting a read error.

The second PCR ran about 6 to 12 cycles with a sample-barcoded 5' primer and J-beta primers. In TCRdb, the 5' RACE reads were re-called with MiXCR into one record per CDR3 protein. The table records hundreds of thousands of distinct CDR3 sequences, around 24% of them present only once. The CDR3 is 13 residues long. The V end was cut by 5 bases, the J end by 5 bases, with 13 bases between. Study results and caveats: The lack of PBMC sorting stopped any conclusive naive versus antigen-experienced comparison.

These data were likewise used in another study, on T cells of mothers and their children. That study adds: For each mother, over 9 million TCR beta CDR3 reads were obtained, and for each child, around 3.1 million.

The specimen was blood. This receptor was obtained from a boy between 10 and 17 years old in good health. The V call is TRBV12-3 or TRBV12-4, the J call TRBJ2-7; D uncertain. The CDR3 here is CASSGPQTHEQYI. CDR3 nucleotides: TGTGCCAGCAGTGGACCTCAAACCCACGAGCAGTACATC.